This note documents a single T cell receptor beta chain sequence. Germline values: CDR1 SQVTM, CDR2 ANQGSEA. Trimming took off 7 bases at V and 2 bases at J, with 20 bases between the two ends. CDR3 size: 15 residues. The record originates from a study of T-cell reconstitution after alpha-beta-depleted transplantation in children. The TCRbeta library incorporated unique molecular identifiers. TCRdb recomputed calls from the PCR reads with MiXCR, one row per CDR3 protein. Of around 340,000 distinct CDR3 sequences listed, about 14% are singletons. The material sequenced was PBMCs, taken from the stem cell graft. The TCR comes from a human donor who donated a stem cell graft to a child with Fanconi anemia. This sequence joins TRBV29-1 and TRBJ1-1; a weak D match, TRBD1 (5 bases). The CDR3 loop reads CSAAQGTGPNTEAFF. For the CDR3, the DNA is TGCAGCGCCGCCCAAGGAACGGGACCTAACACTGAAGCTTTCTTT.